This entry describes one T cell receptor beta chain. Its antigen is not known. This record belongs to a study of regulatory T cells in long-lasting Graves disease. Study findings and constraints: Accuracy might have suffered from few samples.

V was clipped by 5 bases and J by 10 bases, with 16 bases between them. CDR3 length: 13 residues. Per germline, CDR1 SEHNR and CDR2 FQNEAQ (reference sequence). Sequencing libraries for TCR beta were prepared with iRepertoire HTBI primers and Arm-PCR of CDR3 regions. Via MiXCR, TCRdb re-called the multiplex PCR reads, giving one row per CDR3 protein. The sample has fewer than 450,000 distinct CDR3 sequences; roughly 20% are singletons. Time point indicated: persistent/refractory GD, antithyroid drugs over 5 years with positive TRAb. From RNA extracted from PBMCs, the TCR library was made. The guidelines of the American Thyroid Association were the basis for diagnosing Graves' disease. An endocrinology department located in Xi'an, China, was where the patients came from.

The origin of this receptor is a female donor with Graves disease. The V and J genes are TRBV7-9 and TRBJ2-3; D may be TRBD1 (5 bases). This material consisted of peripheral blood mononuclear cells (PBMCs), taken when the disease was refractory, from a patient treated with antithyroid drugs. The chain's CDR3 is CASSAPGAYAQYF. CDR3 nucleotides: TGTGCCAGCAGCGCCCCTGGGGCTTATGCGCAGTATTTT.